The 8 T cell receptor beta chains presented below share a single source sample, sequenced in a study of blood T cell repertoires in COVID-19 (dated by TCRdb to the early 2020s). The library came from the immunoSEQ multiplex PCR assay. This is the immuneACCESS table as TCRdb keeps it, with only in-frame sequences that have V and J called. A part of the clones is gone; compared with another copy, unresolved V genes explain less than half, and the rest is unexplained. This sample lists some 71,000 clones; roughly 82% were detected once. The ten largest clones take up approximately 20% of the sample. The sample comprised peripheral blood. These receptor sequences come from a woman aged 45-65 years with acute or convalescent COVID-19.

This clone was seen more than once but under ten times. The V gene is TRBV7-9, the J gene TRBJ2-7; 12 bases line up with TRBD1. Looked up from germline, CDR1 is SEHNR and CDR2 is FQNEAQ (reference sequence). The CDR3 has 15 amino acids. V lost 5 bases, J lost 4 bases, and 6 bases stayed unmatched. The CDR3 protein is CASSPGDRGRYEQYF. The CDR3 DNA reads TGTGCCAGCAGCCCGGGGGACAGGGGGCGATACGAGCAGTACTTC.

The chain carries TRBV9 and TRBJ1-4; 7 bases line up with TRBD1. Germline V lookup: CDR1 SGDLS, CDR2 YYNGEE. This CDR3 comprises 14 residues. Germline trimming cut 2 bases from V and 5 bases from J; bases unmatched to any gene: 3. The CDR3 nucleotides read TGTGCCAGCAGCGTGGGACAGCCCAATGAAAAACTGTTTTTT. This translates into CASSVGQPNEKLFF.

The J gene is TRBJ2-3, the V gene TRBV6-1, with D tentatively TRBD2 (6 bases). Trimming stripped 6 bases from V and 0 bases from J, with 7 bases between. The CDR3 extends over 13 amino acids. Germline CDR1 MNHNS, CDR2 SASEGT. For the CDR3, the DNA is TGTGCCAGCAGCAGCGGGAGCACAGATACGCAGTATTTT. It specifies CASSSGSTDTQYF.

CDR3 coding DNA: TGTGCCACCAGCAGAGTACGGACAGGGGAAAACACCATATATTTT. Residues: CATSRVRTGENTIYF. The J gene is TRBJ1-3, the V gene TRBV15, with 9 bases fitting TRBD1. The germline V gene has CDR1 LNHNV and CDR2 YYDKDF (reference sequence). Germline trimming cut 1 base from V and 6 bases from J; bases unmatched to any gene: 4. The CDR3 is made up of 15 amino acids.

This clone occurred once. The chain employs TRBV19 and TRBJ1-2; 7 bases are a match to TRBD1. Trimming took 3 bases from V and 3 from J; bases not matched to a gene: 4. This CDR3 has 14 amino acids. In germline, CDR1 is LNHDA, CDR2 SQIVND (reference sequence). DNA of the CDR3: TGTGCCAGTAGTATCCAGGGGGATGACTATGGCTACACCTTC. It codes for CASSIQGDDYGYTF.

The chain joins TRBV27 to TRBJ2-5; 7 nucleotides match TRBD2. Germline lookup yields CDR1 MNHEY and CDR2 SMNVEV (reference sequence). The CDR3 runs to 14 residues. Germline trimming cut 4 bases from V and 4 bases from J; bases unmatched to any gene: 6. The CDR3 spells CASSSSSGSETQYF. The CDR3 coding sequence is TGTGCCAGCAGTTCCTCTAGCGGCTCAGAGACCCAGTACTTC.

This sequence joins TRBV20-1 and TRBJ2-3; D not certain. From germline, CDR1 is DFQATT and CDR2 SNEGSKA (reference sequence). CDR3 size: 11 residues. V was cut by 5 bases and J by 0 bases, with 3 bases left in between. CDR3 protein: CSALSTDTQYF. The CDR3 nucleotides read TGCAGTGCTTTAAGCACAGATACGCAGTATTTT.

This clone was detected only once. The CDR3 nucleotides are TGTGCCAGCAGCCATCGGAGAGACCTAGAGACCCAGTACTTC. Amino acids: CASSHRRDLETQYF. The chain employs TRBV4-2 and TRBJ2-5; no definite D call. CDR1 is LGHNA, CDR2 YNFKEQ, per germline. V was shortened by 3 bases and J by 4 bases, with 12 bases between the two germline ends. The CDR3 spans 14 residues.